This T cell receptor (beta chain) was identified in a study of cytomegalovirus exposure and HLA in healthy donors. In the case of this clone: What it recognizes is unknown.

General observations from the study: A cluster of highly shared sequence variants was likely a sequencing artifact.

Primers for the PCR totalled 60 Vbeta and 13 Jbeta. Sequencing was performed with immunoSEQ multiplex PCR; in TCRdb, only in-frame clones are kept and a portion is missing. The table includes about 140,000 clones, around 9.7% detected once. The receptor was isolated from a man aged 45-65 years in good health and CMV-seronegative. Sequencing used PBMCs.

This CDR3 is CASSLNRGRVGDTQYF. The CDR3 DNA follows: TGTGCCAGCAGTTTAAACCGCGGGAGAGTGGGAGATACGCAGTATTTT. The V and J genes are TRBV28 and TRBJ2-3; 7 positions match TRBD2. Germline CDR1 reads MDHEN; CDR2 reads SYDVKM. V shed 2 bases and J 5 bases; nucleotides not matched to a gene: 10. This CDR3 has 16 residues.